A selection of T cell receptor beta chains follows, all from one sample in a study of shared clonotypes between healthy human individuals. Profiling relied on immunoSEQ multiplex PCR, and the TCRdb table lists in-frame clones only, not all of them. The table has roughly 1,800,000 clones, about 95% seen once; the top ten hold approximately 1%. The sample was naive CD8+ T cells sorted from blood. Receptors originate from a man aged 18 to 35 in good health. Each CDR3 is given with its conserved first and last residue. Fields, in order: D gene, clone size, V gene, J gene, CDR3 protein, CDR3 DNA. The D gene is left open where the match is weak. Clone sizes are given selectively: once, few, many, or a class where the clone is expanded.

TRBD1	.	TRBV5-4	TRBJ2-7	CASTAIGQAEEQYF	TGTGCCAGCACCGCAATAGGACAGGCGGAAGAGCAGTACTTC
.	.	TRBV5-5	TRBJ2-2	CASSPSNTGELFF	TGTGCCAGCAGCCCCTCGAACACCGGGGAGCTGTTTTTT
TRBD2	.	TRBV4-3	TRBJ2-1	CASSQGTSGAGNEQFF	TGCGCCAGCAGCCAAGGGACTAGCGGGGCTGGCAATGAGCAGTTCTTC
TRBD2	.	TRBV28	TRBJ2-3	CASLSSGGLSSTDTQYF	TGTGCCAGCCTTTCCAGCGGGGGCCTCTCTAGCACAGATACGCAGTATTTT
.	.	TRBV29-1	TRBJ2-3	CSVDGEVETDTQYF	TGCAGCGTTGATGGTGAGGTAGAAACAGATACGCAGTATTTT
.	.	TRBV4-1	TRBJ2-7	CASSQGSGYEQYF	TGCGCCAGCAGCCAAGGATCGGGCTACGAGCAGTACTTC
.	.	TRBV14	TRBJ2-7	CASQVAQSYEQYF	TGTGCCAGCCAGGTCGCCCAGTCCTACGAGCAGTACTTC
.	.	TRBV4-1	TRBJ1-1	CASSHLGTRGNTEAFF	TGCGCCAGCAGCCACCTTGGGACGAGGGGGAACACTGAAGCTTTCTTT
.	.	TRBV13	TRBJ2-7	CASSFAGKGYEQYF	TGTGCCAGCAGCTTCGCCGGGAAAGGCTACGAGCAGTACTTC
.	once	TRBV27	TRBJ2-7	CASSFLYLGNGAYEQYF	TGTGCCAGCAGTTTCTTGTATTTGGGCAATGGGGCGTACGAGCAGTACTTC
.	.	TRBV6-5	TRBJ2-1	CASSGEGMDEQFF	TGTGCCAGCAGTGGAGAGGGAATGGATGAGCAGTTCTTC
TRBD2	.	TRBV19	TRBJ2-1	CASSTSSGLGNEQFF	TGTGCCAGTAGTACATCTAGCGGTTTAGGGAATGAGCAGTTCTTC
.	.	TRBV5-4	TRBJ2-1	CASSPGDSRELEQFF	TGTGCCAGCAGCCCGGGGGACAGTCGAGAATTGGAGCAGTTCTTC
.	.	TRBV7-8	TRBJ2-3	CASSLGGSRTQYF	TGTGCCAGCAGCTTAGGCGGGTCCAGGACGCAGTATTTT
.	once	TRBV7-9	TRBJ2-3	CASSPGTGGTTDTQYF	TGTGCCAGCAGCCCAGGGACTGGGGGGACTACAGATACGCAGTATTTT
TRBD1	.	TRBV6-1	TRBJ2-7	CASSELGQGYEQYF	TGTGCCAGCAGTGAATTGGGACAGGGGTACGAGCAGTACTTC
.	.	TRBV19	TRBJ2-7	CASSSPESYEQYF	TGTGCCAGTAGTTCCCCGGAGTCCTACGAGCAGTACTTC
.	.	TRBV19	TRBJ1-2	CASRDRYYGYTF	TGTGCCAGTAGAGACAGGTACTATGGCTACACCTTC
.	once	TRBV19	TRBJ1-5	CASSLTDYSNQPQHF	TGTGCCAGTAGTCTGACAGATTATAGCAATCAGCCCCAGCATTTT
.	.	TRBV6-6	TRBJ1-4	CASSEGQGYEKLFF	TGTGCCAGCAGTGAGGGTCAGGGATATGAAAAACTGTTTTTT
.	.	TRBV5-1	TRBJ2-7	CASSEGPDYEQYF	TGCGCCAGCAGCGAGGGACCGGACTACGAGCAGTACTTC
.	.	TRBV4-3	TRBJ2-3	CASSQDDSGGYTDTQYF	TGCGCCAGCAGCCAAGATGACTCCGGCGGGTATACAGATACGCAGTATTTT
.	.	TRBV10-1	TRBJ2-7	CASSESEGRGEQYF	TGCGCCAGCAGTGAGTCGGAGGGACGGGGAGAGCAGTACTTC
TRBD2	.	TRBV10-3	TRBJ2-1	CAISEAGGFDEQFF	TGTGCCATCAGTGAGGCGGGAGGGTTTGATGAGCAGTTCTTC
.	.	TRBV4-1	TRBJ2-1	CASSQDPGRGQYNEQFF	TGCGCCAGCAGCCAAGATCCCGGCAGGGGACAATACAATGAGCAGTTCTTC
.	.	TRBV2	TRBJ1-6	CASSAGGGINSPLHF	TGTGCCAGCAGTGCCGGGGGGGGCATCAATTCACCCCTCCACTTT
.	.	TRBV4-3	TRBJ1-1	CASSQDAGWPTEAFF	TGCGCCAGCAGCCAAGATGCAGGGTGGCCGACTGAAGCTTTCTTT
.	.	TRBV4-3	TRBJ1-1	CASSQTSYTEAFF	TGCGCCAGCAGCCAGACCTCTTACACTGAAGCTTTCTTT
.	.	TRBV6-6	TRBJ2-1	CASSYLGGYEQFF	TGTGCCAGCAGTTACCTCGGTGGCTATGAGCAGTTCTTC
.	.	TRBV9	TRBJ1-2	CASSVDWGGYTF	TGTGCCAGCAGCGTAGATTGGGGTGGCTACACCTTC
.	.	TRBV7-8	TRBJ1-1	CASSHNSGGANTEAFF	TGTGCCAGCAGCCATAATTCCGGGGGAGCGAACACTGAAGCTTTCTTT
TRBD1	.	TRBV5-6	TRBJ2-2	CASSSPGTGRAGELFF	TGTGCCAGCAGCTCACCCGGGACAGGGAGGGCCGGGGAGCTGTTTTTT
TRBD1	.	TRBV7-9	TRBJ2-5	CASSLDLTGGWETQYF	TGTGCCAGCAGTTTAGATCTGACAGGGGGATGGGAGACCCAGTACTTC
.	.	TRBV6-5	TRBJ2-7	CASSYSWAGGSYEQYF	TGTGCCAGCAGTTACTCTTGGGCCGGCGGGTCCTACGAGCAGTACTTC
.	.	TRBV11-2	TRBJ2-1	CASSWRDSYNEQFF	TGTGCCAGCAGTTGGAGGGATTCCTACAATGAGCAGTTCTTC
.	.	TRBV4-3	TRBJ1-6	CASSQDRGSSGSPLHF	TGCGCCAGCAGCCAAGATCGGGGGTCAAGTGGTTCACCCCTCCACTTT
TRBD2	.	TRBV19	TRBJ2-7	CASSVTSGGAYEQYF	TGTGCCAGTAGCGTGACTAGCGGGGGGGCCTACGAGCAGTACTTC
.	.	TRBV29-1	TRBJ2-1	CSVLRTDYNEQFF	TGCAGCGTCTTAAGGACAGACTACAATGAGCAGTTCTTC
.	.	TRBV7-8	TRBJ1-4	CASSLGGQDNEKLFF	TGTGCCAGCAGCTTAGGGGGACAAGATAATGAAAAACTGTTTTTT
TRBD2	.	TRBV5-4	TRBJ2-5	CASRDGGTQETQYF	TGTGCCAGCCGTGACGGGGGGACGCAAGAGACCCAGTACTTC
TRBD2	.	TRBV15	TRBJ2-7	CATSRGTSGSYEQYF	TGTGCCACCAGCAGAGGGACTAGCGGCTCCTACGAGCAGTACTTC
.	.	TRBV4-1	TRBJ1-6	CASSQEGEGMVPLHF	TGCGCCAGCAGCCAAGAAGGGGAGGGGATGGTACCCCTCCACTTT
TRBD1	.	TRBV6-1	TRBJ2-1	CASSDDRDPYNEQFF	TGTGCCAGCAGTGATGACAGGGATCCCTACAATGAGCAGTTCTTC
.	.	TRBV27	TRBJ1-5	CASSLFSGTSNQPQHF	TGTGCCAGCAGTTTATTCTCGGGGACTAGCAATCAGCCCCAGCATTTT
.	.	TRBV29-1	TRBJ2-2	CSVGHSSGINTGELFF	TGCAGCGTTGGGCATTCGTCGGGCATAAACACCGGGGAGCTGTTTTTT
.	.	TRBV13	TRBJ1-2	CASSIPGYGYTF	TGTGCCAGCAGCATTCCAGGATATGGCTACACCTTC
.	.	TRBV10-3	TRBJ2-6	CAISEEGRIRISGANVLTF	TGTGCCATCAGTGAAGAGGGCAGGATACGAATCTCTGGGGCCAACGTCCTGACTTTC
.	.	TRBV6-5	TRBJ2-7	CASSLDTAGTGEQYF	TGTGCCAGCAGTTTGGATACCGCTGGTACAGGCGAGCAGTACTTC
.	.	TRBV7-2	TRBJ1-1	CASSSIWGSTEAFF	TGTGCCAGCAGCTCCATATGGGGAAGCACTGAAGCTTTCTTT
.	.	TRBV10-1	TRBJ2-5	CASSRGAGQQETQYF	TGCGCCAGCTCCCGAGGGGCTGGGCAGCAAGAGACCCAGTACTTC
.	.	TRBV9	TRBJ2-5	CASSVASAEPQETQYF	TGTGCCAGCAGCGTAGCATCGGCTGAACCTCAAGAGACCCAGTACTTC
TRBD2	once	TRBV9	TRBJ2-1	CASSPGLAGGNEQFF	TGTGCCAGCAGCCCGGGACTAGCGGGAGGCAATGAGCAGTTCTTC
TRBD2	.	TRBV6-5	TRBJ2-3	CASSYSREGLGDTQYF	TGTGCCAGCAGTTACTCGAGGGAGGGCCTGGGAGATACGCAGTATTTT